The 6 T cell receptor beta chains reported below all come from one sample, sequenced in a study of blood T cell repertoires in COVID-19. Sequenced by immunoSEQ multiplex PCR; TCRdb stores in-frame clones only, minus some. The sample yields fewer than 300,000 clones, roughly 85% seen once. The sample taken for sequencing was peripheral blood. The receptors originated from a woman aged 70-85 years with active or convalescent COVID-19.

This clone was observed a handful of times. The chain recombines TRBV27 with TRBJ2-7; TRBD2 aligns across 9 bases. In germline, CDR1 is MNHEY, CDR2 SMNVEV (reference sequence). After removal of 10 bases from V and 2 bases from J, the junction contained 9 bases not matched to a gene. The CDR3 has 14 residues. The CDR3 DNA reads as TGTGCCACCTCTAGCGGGACCCTCCCCTACGAGCAGTACTTC. Amino acids: CATSSGTLPYEQYF.

The rearrangement joins TRBV6-5 to TRBJ2-2, with D uncertain. Between the trimmed V and J ends, which lost 7 bases and 5 bases, there was a span of 11 bases. CDR3 length equals 13 residues. Germline assignment: CDR1 MNHEY and CDR2 SVGAGI. The CDR3, as DNA: TGTGCCAGCACTCTAACTACTACCGGGGAGCTGTTTTTT. This sequence encodes CASTLTTTGELFF.

This clone has a single count. The chain uses TRBV5-1 and TRBJ2-2, with D unresolved. Trimming shortened V by 4 bases and J by 3 bases, and 10 bases separated the two germline ends. Germline V gene sequence: CDR1 SGHRS, CDR2 YFSETQ. The length of the CDR3 is 14 residues. The CDR3 here is CASSQSSYTGELFF. The DNA for the CDR3 is TGCGCCAGCAGCCAAAGCTCTTACACCGGGGAGCTGTTTTTT.

This sequence joins TRBV30 and TRBJ1-2, with a weak D call TRBD1 (5 bases). The V and J ends lost 0 bases and 4 bases respectively, with 15 bases between them. CDR1 and CDR2 (germline): GTSNPN, SVGIG (reference sequence). CDR3 size: 15 residues. The CDR3 DNA reads TGTGCCTGGAGTGTACTCTGGGGGGTTCCCTATGGCTACACCTTC. Translation gives CAWSVLWGVPYGYTF. The full variable domain, rest sourced from reference TRBV30 and TRBJ1-2, is SQTIHQWPATLVQPVGSPLSLECTVEGTSNPNLYWYRQAAGRGLQLLFYSVGIGQISSEVPQNLSASRPQDRQFILSSKKLLLSDSGFYLCAWSVLWGVPYGYTFGSGTRLTVV.

The V call is TRBV10-1, the J call TRBJ2-1, with unresolved D. The CDR3 is 12 amino acids. Trimming removed 6 bases at V and 3 bases at J, with 6 bases between. Germline CDR1 reads WNHNN; CDR2 reads SYGVQD (reference sequence). DNA of the CDR3: TGCGCCAGCAGCCCGGGCTACAATGAGCAGTTCTTC. Its translation is CASSPGYNEQFF.

As regards this clone: Within the sample, other DNA sequences also encode this same CDR3. The V gene is TRBV29-1, the J gene TRBJ1-5; 8 bases fit TRBD1. The CDR3 is 14 residues long. V gave up 6 bases and J gave up 0 bases; unmatched junction bases: 4. Germline-derived CDR1 and CDR2 are SQVTM and ANQGSEA. DNA of the CDR3: TGCAGCGTCGCACAGGGGGATAGCAATCAGCCCCAGCATTTT. This encodes CSVAQGDSNQPQHF.